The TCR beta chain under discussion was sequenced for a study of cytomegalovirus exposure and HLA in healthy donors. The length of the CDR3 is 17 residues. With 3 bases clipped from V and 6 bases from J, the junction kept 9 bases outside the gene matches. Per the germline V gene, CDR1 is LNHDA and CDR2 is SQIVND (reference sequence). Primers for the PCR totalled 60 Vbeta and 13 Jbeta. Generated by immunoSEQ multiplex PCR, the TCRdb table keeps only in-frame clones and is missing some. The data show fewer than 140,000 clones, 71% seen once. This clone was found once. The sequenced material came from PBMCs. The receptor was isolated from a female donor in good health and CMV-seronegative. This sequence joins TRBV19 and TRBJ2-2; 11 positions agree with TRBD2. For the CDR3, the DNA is TGTGCCAGTAGTATTTCACTAGCGGGAGTCCGCCCCGGGGAGCTGTTTTTT. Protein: CASSISLAGVRPGELFF.